Following are 5 T cell receptor beta chains from one sample sequenced in a study of blood T cell repertoires in COVID-19. The protocol was immunoSEQ multiplex PCR, while the TCRdb copy is restricted to in-frame clones and leaves out a portion. The sample carries some 250,000 clones, more than 65% recorded once. Sample: peripheral blood. The source of these receptors is a man aged 50-60 years with active or convalescent COVID-19.

The chain joins TRBV29-1 to TRBJ2-7, with TRBD1 matching 10 bases. The V segment lost 6 bases and the J segment 4 bases; nucleotides outside the gene matches: 9. The CDR3 runs to 14 residues. Looked up from germline, CDR1 is SQVTM and CDR2 is ANQGSEA. Here the CDR3 reads CSVGRDRGFYEQYF. The CDR3 region has the DNA TGCAGCGTCGGCCGGGACAGGGGTTTTTACGAGCAGTACTTC.

The chain joins TRBV19 to TRBJ2-7; D is perhaps TRBD1 (5 bases). This CDR3 has 15 amino acids. The germline V gene has CDR1 LNHDA and CDR2 SQIVND (reference sequence). Trimming took 1 base from V and 0 from J, leaving 10 bases between them. The DNA for the CDR3 is TGTGCCAGTAGTATAGGGGGCCTGAGCTCCTACGAGCAGTACTTC. Translation gives CASSIGGLSSYEQYF.

The V and J genes are TRBV6-1 and TRBJ2-2, with 7 bases aligning to TRBD1. There are 14 residues in the CDR3. Germline CDR1 and CDR2: MNHNS and SASEGT. The junction had 3 bases not matched to a gene; V was cut back by 1 base and J by 7 bases. CDR3 DNA sequence: TGTGCCAGCAGTGAAGAACAGGGGATCGGGGAGCTGTTTTTT. It codes for CASSEEQGIGELFF.

The chain recombines TRBV6-6 with TRBJ1-1; D is unclear. The CDR3 is 12 residues long. Germline loops: CDR1 MNHNY, CDR2 SVGAGI (reference sequence). With 4 bases removed from V and 5 bases from J, the gap between germline ends came to 8 bases. The CDR3 DNA is TGTGCCAGCAGTTTCCCGGGGACTGAAGCTTTCTTT. Its translation: CASSFPGTEAFF.

The chain has TRBV6-5 and TRBJ2-1; 7 bases are shared with TRBD1. Germline CDR1 is MNHEY and CDR2 is SVGAGI. This CDR3 spans 15 amino acids. Trimming took 0 bases from V and 7 from J; bases not matched to a gene: 6. CDR3 coding DNA: TGTGCCAGCAGTTACTCCTGGGACAGAGGGAATGAGCAGTTCTTC. Amino acids: CASSYSWDRGNEQFF.